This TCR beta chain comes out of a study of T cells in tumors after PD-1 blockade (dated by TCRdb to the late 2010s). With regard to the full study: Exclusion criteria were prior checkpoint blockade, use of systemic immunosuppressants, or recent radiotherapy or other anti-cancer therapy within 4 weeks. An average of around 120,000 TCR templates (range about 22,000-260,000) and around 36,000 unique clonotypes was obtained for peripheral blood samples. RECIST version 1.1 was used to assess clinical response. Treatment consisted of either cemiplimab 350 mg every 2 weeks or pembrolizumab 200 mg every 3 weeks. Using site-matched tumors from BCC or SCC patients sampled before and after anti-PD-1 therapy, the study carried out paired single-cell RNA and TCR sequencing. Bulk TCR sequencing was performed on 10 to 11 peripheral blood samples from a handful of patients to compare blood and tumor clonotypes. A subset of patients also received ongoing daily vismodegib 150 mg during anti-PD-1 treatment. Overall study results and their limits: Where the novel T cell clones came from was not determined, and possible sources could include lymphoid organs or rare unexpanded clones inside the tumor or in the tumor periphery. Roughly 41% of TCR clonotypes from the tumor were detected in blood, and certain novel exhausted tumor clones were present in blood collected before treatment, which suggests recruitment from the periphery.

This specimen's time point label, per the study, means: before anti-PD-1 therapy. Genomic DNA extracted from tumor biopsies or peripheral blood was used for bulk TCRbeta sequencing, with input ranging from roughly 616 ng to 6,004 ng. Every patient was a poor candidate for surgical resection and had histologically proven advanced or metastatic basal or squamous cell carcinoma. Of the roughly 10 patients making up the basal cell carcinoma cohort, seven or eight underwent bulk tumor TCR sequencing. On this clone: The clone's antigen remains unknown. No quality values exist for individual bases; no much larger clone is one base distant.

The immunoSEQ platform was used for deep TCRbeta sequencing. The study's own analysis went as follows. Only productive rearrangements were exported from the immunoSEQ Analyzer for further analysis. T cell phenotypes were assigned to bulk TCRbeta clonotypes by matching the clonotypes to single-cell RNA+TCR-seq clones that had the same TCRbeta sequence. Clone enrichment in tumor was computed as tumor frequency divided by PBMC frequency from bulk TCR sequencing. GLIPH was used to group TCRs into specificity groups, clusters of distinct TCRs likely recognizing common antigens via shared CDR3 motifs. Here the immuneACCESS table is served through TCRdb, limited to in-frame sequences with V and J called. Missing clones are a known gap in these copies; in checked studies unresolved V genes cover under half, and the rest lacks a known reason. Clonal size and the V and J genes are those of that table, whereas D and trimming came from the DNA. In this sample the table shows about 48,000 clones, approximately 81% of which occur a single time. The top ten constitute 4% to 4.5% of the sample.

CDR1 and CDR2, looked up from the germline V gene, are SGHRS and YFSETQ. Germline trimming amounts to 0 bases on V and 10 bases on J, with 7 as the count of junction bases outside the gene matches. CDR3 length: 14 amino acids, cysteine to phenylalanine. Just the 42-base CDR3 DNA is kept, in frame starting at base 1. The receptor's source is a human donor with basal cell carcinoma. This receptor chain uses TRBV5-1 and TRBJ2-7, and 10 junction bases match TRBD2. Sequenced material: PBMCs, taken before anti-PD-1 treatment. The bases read TGCGCCAGCAGCTTGGCGGTAGCGGGGGGCCTCCAGTACTTC. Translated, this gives CASSLAVAGGLQYF.